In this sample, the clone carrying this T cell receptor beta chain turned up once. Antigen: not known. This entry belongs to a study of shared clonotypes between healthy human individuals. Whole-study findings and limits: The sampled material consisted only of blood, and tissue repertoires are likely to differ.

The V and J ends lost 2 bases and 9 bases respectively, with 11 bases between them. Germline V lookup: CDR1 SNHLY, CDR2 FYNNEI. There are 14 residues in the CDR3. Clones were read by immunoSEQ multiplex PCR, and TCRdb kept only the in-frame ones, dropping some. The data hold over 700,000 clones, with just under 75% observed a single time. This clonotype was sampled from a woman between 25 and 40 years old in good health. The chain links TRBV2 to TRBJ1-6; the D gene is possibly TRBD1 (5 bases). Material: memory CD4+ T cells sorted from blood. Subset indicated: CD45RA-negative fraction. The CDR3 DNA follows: TGTGCCAGCAGTGAAACCCCAGGGAGTTCACCCCTCCACTTT. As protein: CASSETPGSSPLHF. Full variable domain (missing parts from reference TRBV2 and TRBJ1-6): EPEVTQTPSHQVTQMGQEVILRCVPISNHLYFYWYRQILGQKVEFLVSFYNNEISEKSEIFDDQFSVERPDGSNFTLKIRSTKLEDSAMYFCASSETPGSSPLHFGNGTRLTVT.